One and the same sample provided the 20 T cell receptor beta chains below, sequenced in a study of blood T cell repertoires in COVID-19. Measured with immunoSEQ multiplex PCR; TCRdb has only the in-frame clones, and not every one. The table shows about 140,000 clones, with 88% occurring only once. What was sequenced was peripheral blood. These receptors were obtained from a man aged 50 to 60 with active or convalescent COVID-19.

The chain has TRBV5-1 and TRBJ2-2, with TRBD2 matching 7 bases. Trimming at V came to 7 bases and at J to 4 bases, leaving 7 bases not matched to a gene. This CDR3 is built from 14 residues. Per the germline V gene, CDR1 is SGHRS and CDR2 is YFSETQ. The DNA for the CDR3 is TGCGCCAGCGTAACCGGGACTACCACCGGGGAGCTGTTTTTT. It is translated as CASVTGTTTGELFF.

The chain combines TRBV28 with TRBJ2-1; 12 positions match TRBD2. CDR3 size: 17 residues. Trimming at V came to 6 bases and at J to 4 bases, leaving 10 bases not matched to a gene. CDR1 is MDHEN and CDR2 is SYDVKM in the germline V gene. The CDR3, as DNA: TGTGCCAGCAGAGGGACTAGCGGGCGTAGGAGGTACAATGAGCAGTTCTTC. The encoded protein is CASRGTSGRRRYNEQFF.

The chain employs TRBV7-2 and TRBJ1-1; a possible D gene is TRBD1 (5 bases). The V end was cut by 4 bases, the J end by 2 bases, with 17 bases between. CDR1 is SGHTA, CDR2 FQGNSA, per germline. The length of the CDR3 is 16 residues. The CDR3 DNA is TGTGCCAGCAGCTCAGGCGGTCGGGGGTTTAACACTGAAGCTTTCTTT. Amino acid sequence: CASSSGGRGFNTEAFF. Complete variable domain (other parts from reference TRBV7-2 and TRBJ1-1): GAGVSQSPSNKVTEKGKDVELRCDPISGHTALYWYRQSLGQGLEFLIYFQGNSAPDKSGLPSDRFSAERTGGSVSTLTIQRTQQEDSAVYLCASSSGGRGFNTEAFFGQGTRLTVV.

The chain uses TRBV19 and TRBJ1-3; D might be TRBD1 (6 bases). The CDR3 totals 14 residues. Germline CDR1 and CDR2: LNHDA and SQIVND (reference sequence). Trimming removed 3 bases from V and 6 bases from J, with 12 bases in between. The CDR3 DNA is TGTGCCAGTAGTATTCTGGCAGGGGTAAACACCATATATTTT. This encodes CASSILAGVNTIYF.

J is TRBJ2-7 and V is TRBV27, with 9 nucleotides matching TRBD1. The CDR3 loop spans 15 amino acids. J was trimmed by 5 bases and V by 1 base; bases with no gene match: 6. Per the germline V gene, CDR1 is MNHEY and CDR2 is SMNVEV (reference sequence). The CDR3 region is CASSLWGQGYHEQYF. CDR3 bases: TGTGCCAGCAGTTTATGGGGACAGGGTTACCACGAGCAGTACTTC.

V is TRBV9 and J is TRBJ2-1; 11 bases map to TRBD2. The CDR3 spans 16 residues. Germline CDR1 reads SGDLS; CDR2 reads YYNGEE. V shed 0 bases and J 4 bases; nucleotides not matched to a gene: 3. The CDR3 DNA sequence: TGTGCCAGCAGCGTAGGGGTAGCGGGAGGGTACAATGAGCAGTTCTTC. Translated: CASSVGVAGGYNEQFF.

V usage is TRBV2 and J usage is TRBJ2-3, with 12 bases that match TRBD2. From germline, CDR1 is SNHLY and CDR2 FYNNEI. The CDR3 totals 15 residues. J lost 5 bases, V lost 7 bases, and 7 bases had no gene match. CDR3 coding DNA: TGTGCCAGCACTCCCCTGGGACTAGCGGGAGATACGCAGTATTTT. This encodes CASTPLGLAGDTQYF.

V and J are TRBV6-1 and TRBJ1-5; no reliable D call. Trimming pared 2 bases from V and 4 bases from J, leaving 9 bases between. The CDR3 has 14 residues. Germline CDR1 and CDR2: MNHNS and SASEGT. The CDR3 is CASSEQAKNQPQHF. The DNA for the CDR3 is TGTGCCAGCAGTGAACAGGCGAAAAATCAGCCCCAGCATTTT.

This rearrangement joins TRBV6-5 to TRBJ2-7; 10 bases match TRBD1. Germline assignment: CDR1 MNHEY and CDR2 SVGAGI. Losses at the gene ends were 5 bases for V and 6 bases for J; bases not matched to a gene: 10. The CDR3 sequence is 15 residues long. The CDR3 region has the DNA TGTGCCAGCAGTACCGACAGGGGGCCAGTGGGCGAGCAGTACTTC. Protein product: CASSTDRGPVGEQYF.

The J gene is TRBJ1-3, the V gene TRBV19, with unresolved D. V gave up 4 bases and J gave up 0 bases, with 7 bases separating them. CDR1 and CDR2 from the germline V gene are LNHDA and SQIVND (reference sequence). The CDR3 runs to 14 residues. The CDR3 DNA is TGTGCCAGTAGTAGAGGGTCCTCTGGAAACACCATATATTTT. As protein: CASSRGSSGNTIYF.

The chain employs TRBV10-3 and TRBJ1-3; maybe TRBD1 (5 bases). Germline loops: CDR1 ENHRY, CDR2 SYGVKD. V lost 11 bases, J lost 0 bases, and 17 bases lay in between. The CDR3 is made up of 15 amino acids. This CDR3 is CASQGQGLSGNTIYF. In nucleotides, the CDR3 is TGTGCCTCGCAGGGCCAGGGCCTCTCTGGAAACACCATATATTTT.

This sequence joins TRBV5-4 and TRBJ2-3; D gene uncertain. Trimming left V 3 bases short and J 5 bases short, with 13 bases between. Germline lookup yields CDR1 SGHNT and CDR2 YYREEE (reference sequence). The CDR3 has 14 amino acids. DNA of the CDR3: TGTGCCAGCAGCTCCGTCAGCGTTGGAGATACGCAGTATTTT. Encoded protein: CASSSVSVGDTQYF.

V usage is TRBV21-1 and J usage is TRBJ1-1. TRBV21-1 is flagged as a pseudogene. The CDR3 runs 9 residues. The CDR3 protein is CASRTQTNF. In DNA form, the CDR3 reads TGTGCCAGCAGAACTCAGACTAACTTT.

The chain combines TRBV6-5 with TRBJ1-1; TRBD1 aligns across 9 bases. This CDR3 is built from 14 residues. The germline CDR1 and CDR2 sequences are MNHEY and SVGAGI. Germline trimming cut 6 bases from V and 5 bases from J; bases unmatched to any gene: 7. The CDR3 bases are TGTGCCAGCAGACGACAGGGGGGAGAAACTGAAGCTTTCTTT. This sequence encodes CASRRQGGETEAFF.

This clone turned up a few times. CDR3 DNA sequence: TGTGCCAGCAGTACCCCCCAGGTGAACACTGAAGCTTTCTTT. The encoded protein is CASSTPQVNTEAFF. This rearrangement joins TRBV6-6 to TRBJ1-1, with D unresolved. Germline V gene sequence: CDR1 MNHNY, CDR2 SVGAGI (reference sequence). V was clipped by 5 bases and J by 0 bases, with 10 bases between them. This CDR3 has 14 amino acids.

The J gene is TRBJ2-1, the V gene TRBV7-2, with TRBD1 matching 8 bases. Germline values: CDR1 SGHTA, CDR2 FQGNSA. The CDR3 has 15 amino acids. J gave up 8 bases and V 4 bases, and 10 bases lay outside the gene matches. The CDR3 DNA reads TGTGCCAGCAGCTCCGGACAGGGAGTTCCCGATGAGCAGTTCTTC. It is translated as CASSSGQGVPDEQFF.

The V call is TRBV6-2 or TRBV6-3, the J call TRBJ2-7; 7 bases match TRBD1. The junction had 2 bases not matched to a gene; V was cut back by 5 bases and J by 1 base. The CDR3 has 13 amino acids. Germline CDR1 MNHEY, CDR2 SVGEGT. In DNA, the CDR3 is TGTGCCAGCAGTAGGACAGGTTCCTACGAGCAGTACTTC. This codes for CASSRTGSYEQYF.

The genes are TRBV29-1 and TRBJ2-1; D is uncertain. V was shortened by 4 bases and J by 7 bases, with 8 bases between the two germline ends. The CDR3 loop spans 11 amino acids. CDR1 is SQVTM and CDR2 is ANQGSEA in the germline V gene. The CDR3 spells CSVGVTNEQFF. The CDR3 DNA is TGCAGCGTTGGAGTTACGAATGAGCAGTTCTTC.

The rearrangement joins TRBV7-3 to TRBJ2-3; 7 positions match TRBD1. V shed 5 bases, J shed 3 bases, and the junction held 5 bases outside the gene matches. Looked up from germline, CDR1 is SGHTA and CDR2 is FQGTGA. CDR3 size: 14 residues. CDR3 protein: CASSRTGATDTQYF. CDR3 sequence (DNA): TGTGCCAGCAGCAGGACAGGAGCAACAGATACGCAGTATTTT.

V and J are TRBV7-2 and TRBJ1-2; tentatively, D is TRBD1 (5 bases). CDR3 length: 14 amino acids. Trimming left V 5 bases short and J 7 bases short, with 17 bases between. The germline CDR1 and CDR2 sequences are SGHTA and FQGNSA. CDR3 protein: CASSAAGIMSGYTF. The DNA for the CDR3 is TGTGCCAGCAGCGCCGCAGGGATAATGTCTGGCTACACCTTC.